The following is a T cell receptor (beta chain) sequence with its context. Original processing notes: Reference gene primer amplification in the assay estimated nucleated cell counts. TCRdb's table, derived via immunoSEQ multiplex PCR, lists solely in-frame clones and lacks some. The DNA gave D and trimming, while V, J and clone size come from that table. The sample has 150,000 or so clones, about 91% seen once; the top ten hold roughly 1.6%. There are 18 residues in the CDR3. Trimming stripped 3 bases from V and 0 bases from J, with 18 bases between. The germline V gene has CDR1 KGHSH and CDR2 LQKENI. The data originate from a study of blood T cell repertoires in COVID-19.

The receptor comes from a woman aged 45-65 years with acute or convalescent COVID-19. The chain uses TRBV18 and TRBJ1-3; D might be TRBD1 (5 bases). The sequencing sample was made of peripheral blood. The CDR3 DNA sequence: TGTGCCAGCTCACCCCTTGCCGTGACAGTCGACTCTGGAAACACCATATATTTT. It specifies CASSPLAVTVDSGNTIYF.